The rows below give T cell receptor beta chains drawn from one sample of a study of shared clonotypes between healthy human individuals. Only in-frame clones appear in the TCRdb table, and some are missing; sequencing was by immunoSEQ multiplex PCR. The sample holds approximately 2.4 million clones, approximately 96% seen once. The sample taken for sequencing was naive CD4+ T cells sorted from blood. The source of these receptors is a man aged 18 to 35 in good health. Both conserved end residues are part of each CDR3. The order of the fields is CDR3 protein, CDR3 DNA, clone size, J gene, V gene, D gene. D genes are given only for firm matches. Clone sizes are given selectively: once, few, many, or a class where the clone is expanded.

CDR3 protein: CASSYGRVYGYTF
CDR3 DNA: TGTGCCAGCAGTTACGGCAGGGTGTATGGCTACACCTTC
clone size: -
J gene: TRBJ1-2
V gene: TRBV6-5
D gene: -

CDR3 protein: CASSLAGQFSTDTQYF
CDR3 DNA: TGTGCCAGCAGCTTAGCGGGACAGTTTAGCACAGATACGCAGTATTTT
clone size: -
J gene: TRBJ2-3
V gene: TRBV11-2
D gene: TRBD1

CDR3 protein: CASSQGHATNEKLFF
CDR3 DNA: TGCGCCAGCAGCCAAGGTCATGCAACTAATGAAAAACTGTTTTTT
clone size: -
J gene: TRBJ1-4
V gene: TRBV4-1
D gene: -

CDR3 protein: CASSDTQGVEKLFF
CDR3 DNA: TGTGCCAGCAGTGATACTCAGGGGGTTGAAAAACTGTTTTTT
clone size: -
J gene: TRBJ1-4
V gene: TRBV25-1
D gene: TRBD1

CDR3 protein: CASSLVPYTPIEQYF
CDR3 DNA: TGTGCCAGCAGCTTAGTCCCATACACCCCCATCGAGCAGTACTTC
clone size: -
J gene: TRBJ2-7
V gene: TRBV7-2
D gene: -

CDR3 protein: CASSVQGARETQYF
CDR3 DNA: TGTGCCAGCAGTGTACAGGGGGCCAGGGAGACCCAGTACTTC
clone size: -
J gene: TRBJ2-5
V gene: TRBV2
D gene: TRBD1

CDR3 protein: CASLAGDATGELFF
CDR3 DNA: TGTGCCAGTCTGGCGGGGGATGCCACCGGGGAGCTGTTTTTT
clone size: -
J gene: TRBJ2-2
V gene: TRBV21-1
D gene: -

CDR3 protein: CASSPGLGAGMSGNTIYF
CDR3 DNA: TGTGCCAGCAGCCCCGGGTTGGGGGCAGGGATGTCTGGAAACACCATATATTTT
clone size: -
J gene: TRBJ1-3
V gene: TRBV11-2
D gene: -

CDR3 protein: CASSLKGGAYEQYF
CDR3 DNA: TGTGCCAGCAGCTTAAAAGGGGGTGCCTACGAGCAGTACTTC
clone size: -
J gene: TRBJ2-7
V gene: TRBV7-9
D gene: -

CDR3 protein: CASSQFTGGNSPLHF
CDR3 DNA: TGCGCCAGCAGCCAATTCACAGGGGGCAATTCACCCCTCCACTTT
clone size: once
J gene: TRBJ1-6
V gene: TRBV4-1
D gene: TRBD1

CDR3 protein: CASSFSGLEGETQYF
CDR3 DNA: TGTGCCAGCAGCTTCTCGGGACTAGAGGGGGAGACCCAGTACTTC
clone size: -
J gene: TRBJ2-5
V gene: TRBV5-4
D gene: TRBD2

CDR3 protein: CASSQWTDTYEQYF
CDR3 DNA: TGTGCCAGCAGCCAGTGGACAGACACCTACGAGCAGTACTTC
clone size: -
J gene: TRBJ2-7
V gene: TRBV7-9
D gene: -

CDR3 protein: CASSYRDRGRETQYF
CDR3 DNA: TGTGCCAGTAGCTATCGGGACAGGGGGCGAGAGACCCAGTACTTC
clone size: -
J gene: TRBJ2-5
V gene: TRBV19
D gene: TRBD1

CDR3 protein: CAKQGANTGELFF
CDR3 DNA: TGTGCCAAACAGGGGGCAAACACCGGGGAGCTGTTTTTT
clone size: -
J gene: TRBJ2-2
V gene: TRBV30
D gene: TRBD1

CDR3 protein: CSAKQTYEQYF
CDR3 DNA: TGCAGTGCTAAACAGACCTACGAGCAGTACTTC
clone size: -
J gene: TRBJ2-7
V gene: TRBV20-1
D gene: -

CDR3 protein: CASSLNPQGAGYGYTF
CDR3 DNA: TGTGCCAGCAGCTTAAACCCCCAGGGGGCAGGCTATGGCTACACCTTC
clone size: -
J gene: TRBJ1-2
V gene: TRBV7-3
D gene: TRBD1

CDR3 protein: CASSLAGRTNEKLFF
CDR3 DNA: TGCGCCAGCAGCCTCGCAGGGCGGACTAATGAAAAACTGTTTTTT
clone size: -
J gene: TRBJ1-4
V gene: TRBV5-1
D gene: -

CDR3 protein: CASSSTSGRLWDTQYF
CDR3 DNA: TGTGCCAGCAGCTCGACTAGCGGGAGATTATGGGATACGCAGTATTTT
clone size: -
J gene: TRBJ2-3
V gene: TRBV7-9
D gene: TRBD2

CDR3 protein: CASSLAPALGTEAFF
CDR3 DNA: TGTGCCAGCAGCTTAGCCCCCGCCCTGGGGACTGAAGCTTTCTTT
clone size: once
J gene: TRBJ1-1
V gene: TRBV7-9
D gene: -

CDR3 protein: CASSAAGYGIQGEQYF
CDR3 DNA: TGCGCCAGCAGTGCCGCCGGTTATGGGATACAGGGCGAGCAGTACTTC
clone size: once
J gene: TRBJ2-7
V gene: TRBV10-2
D gene: -

CDR3 protein: CASSGQGGSYEQYF
CDR3 DNA: TGCGCCAGCAGTGGACAGGGGGGCAGCTACGAGCAGTACTTC
clone size: -
J gene: TRBJ2-7
V gene: TRBV5-1
D gene: TRBD1

CDR3 protein: CAWSDSYRKRAYEQYF
CDR3 DNA: TGTGCCTGGAGTGACTCTTACAGGAAACGCGCCTACGAGCAGTACTTC
clone size: -
J gene: TRBJ2-7
V gene: TRBV30
D gene: -

CDR3 protein: CASSIEGTAYEQYF
CDR3 DNA: TGTGCCAGTAGTATAGAGGGGACAGCCTACGAGCAGTACTTC
clone size: -
J gene: TRBJ2-7
V gene: TRBV19
D gene: TRBD1

CDR3 protein: CASSLNQDNSPLHF
CDR3 DNA: TGTGCCAGCAGCTTAAATCAAGACAATTCACCCCTCCACTTT
clone size: -
J gene: TRBJ1-6
V gene: TRBV7-9
D gene: -

CDR3 protein: CASSLVAGSGTGELFF
CDR3 DNA: TGCGCCAGCAGCTTGGTGGCGGGGTCTGGCACCGGGGAGCTGTTTTTT
clone size: -
J gene: TRBJ2-2
V gene: TRBV5-1
D gene: -

CDR3 protein: CASSLVGQSVETQYF
CDR3 DNA: TGTGCCAGCAGCTTAGTAGGGCAGTCGGTAGAGACCCAGTACTTC
clone size: -
J gene: TRBJ2-5
V gene: TRBV7-4
D gene: -

CDR3 protein: CASSIENPGYTEAFF
CDR3 DNA: TGTGCCAGCAGCATTGAGAATCCAGGGTACACTGAAGCTTTCTTT
clone size: -
J gene: TRBJ1-1
V gene: TRBV28
D gene: -

CDR3 protein: CASSDGSYEQYF
CDR3 DNA: TGTGCCAGCAGTGACGGTTCCTACGAGCAGTACTTC
clone size: -
J gene: TRBJ2-7
V gene: TRBV6-1
D gene: -

CDR3 protein: CASSPPSPVLYEQYF
CDR3 DNA: TGTGCCAGCTCACCACCTTCGCCAGTTCTGTACGAGCAGTACTTC
clone size: -
J gene: TRBJ2-7
V gene: TRBV18
D gene: -

CDR3 protein: CAISAILAGELFF
CDR3 DNA: TGTGCCATCAGTGCAATCCTCGCCGGGGAGCTGTTTTTT
clone size: -
J gene: TRBJ2-2
V gene: TRBV10-3
D gene: -

CDR3 protein: CASSQSSYEQYF
CDR3 DNA: TGTGCCAGCAGCCAGAGCAGCTACGAGCAGTACTTC
clone size: -
J gene: TRBJ2-7
V gene: TRBV7-8
D gene: -

CDR3 protein: CASSLSGTERNYGYTF
CDR3 DNA: TGTGCCAGCAGCTTAAGTGGGACAGAAAGGAACTATGGCTACACCTTC
clone size: -
J gene: TRBJ1-2
V gene: TRBV7-8
D gene: TRBD1

CDR3 protein: CASSAGGPNTEAFF
CDR3 DNA: TGTGCCAGCAGTGCTGGGGGGCCGAACACTGAAGCTTTCTTT
clone size: -
J gene: TRBJ1-1
V gene: TRBV2
D gene: -

CDR3 protein: CASSTGSNSPLHF
CDR3 DNA: TGTGCCAGCAGTACCGGGAGTAATTCACCCCTCCACTTT
clone size: few
J gene: TRBJ1-6
V gene: TRBV6-1
D gene: -

CDR3 protein: CASSSLRVEQYF
CDR3 DNA: TGTGCCAGCAGTTCGTTGCGTGTCGAGCAGTACTTC
clone size: -
J gene: TRBJ2-7
V gene: TRBV28
D gene: -

CDR3 protein: CSAGDIIEQYF
CDR3 DNA: TGCAGTGCTGGGGACATAATCGAGCAGTACTTC
clone size: -
J gene: TRBJ2-7
V gene: TRBV20-1
D gene: -

CDR3 protein: CASSAYGGRGYEQYF
CDR3 DNA: TGTGCCAGCAGTGCCTATGGTGGCAGGGGGTACGAGCAGTACTTC
clone size: -
J gene: TRBJ2-7
V gene: TRBV2
D gene: TRBD1

CDR3 protein: CASSKTASLTSYGYTF
CDR3 DNA: TGTGCCAGTAGTAAGACAGCATCCTTAACCTCTTATGGCTACACCTTC
clone size: once
J gene: TRBJ1-2
V gene: TRBV19
D gene: -

CDR3 protein: CASGAYGEKLFF
CDR3 DNA: TGTGCCTCGGGGGCGTACGGAGAAAAACTGTTTTTT
clone size: -
J gene: TRBJ1-4
V gene: TRBV7-2
D gene: -

CDR3 protein: CAFEVPWTQYF
CDR3 DNA: TGTGCCTTTGAAGTCCCGTGGACGCAGTACTTC
clone size: -
J gene: TRBJ2-7
V gene: TRBV30
D gene: -